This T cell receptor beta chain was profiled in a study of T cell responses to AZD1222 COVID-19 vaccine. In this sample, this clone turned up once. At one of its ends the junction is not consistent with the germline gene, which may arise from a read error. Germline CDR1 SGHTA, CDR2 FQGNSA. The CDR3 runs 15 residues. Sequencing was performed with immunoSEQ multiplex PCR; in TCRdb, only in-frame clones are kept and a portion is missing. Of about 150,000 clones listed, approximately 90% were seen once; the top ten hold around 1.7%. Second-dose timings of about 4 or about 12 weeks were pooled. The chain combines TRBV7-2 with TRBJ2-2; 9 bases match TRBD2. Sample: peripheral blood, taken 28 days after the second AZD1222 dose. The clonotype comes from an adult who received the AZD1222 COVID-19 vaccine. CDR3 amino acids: CASSLAGVGTGELFF. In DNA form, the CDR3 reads TGTGCCAGCAGTTTAGCGGGAGTGGGTACCGGGGAGCTGTTTTTT.